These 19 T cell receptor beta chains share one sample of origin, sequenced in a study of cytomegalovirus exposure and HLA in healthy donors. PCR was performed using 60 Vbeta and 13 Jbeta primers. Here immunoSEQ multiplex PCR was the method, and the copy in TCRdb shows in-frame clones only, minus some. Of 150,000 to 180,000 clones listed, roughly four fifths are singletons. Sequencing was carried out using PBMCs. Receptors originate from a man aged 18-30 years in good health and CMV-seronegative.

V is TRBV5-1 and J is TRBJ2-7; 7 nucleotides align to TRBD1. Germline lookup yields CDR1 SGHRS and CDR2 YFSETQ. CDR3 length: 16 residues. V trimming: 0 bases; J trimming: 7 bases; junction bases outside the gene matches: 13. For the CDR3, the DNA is TGCGCCAGCAGCTTGGCTGGCTGGACAGGAACGTATGAGCAGTACTTC. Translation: CASSLAGWTGTYEQYF.

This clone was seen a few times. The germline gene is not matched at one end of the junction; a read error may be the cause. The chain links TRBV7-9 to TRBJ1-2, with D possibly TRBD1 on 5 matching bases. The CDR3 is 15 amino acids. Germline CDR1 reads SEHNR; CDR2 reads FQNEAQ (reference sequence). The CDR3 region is CSSTSGGAGKDGYTF. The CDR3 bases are TGTTCCAGCACCTCCGGTGGGGCAGGGAAGGATGGCTACACCTTC.

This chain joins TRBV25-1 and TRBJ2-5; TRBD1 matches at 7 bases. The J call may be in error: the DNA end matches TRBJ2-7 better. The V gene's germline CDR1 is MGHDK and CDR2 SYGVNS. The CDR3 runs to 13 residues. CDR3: CASAYRGHYEQYF. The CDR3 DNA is TGTGCCAGCGCTTACAGGGGCCACTACGAGCAGTACTTC.

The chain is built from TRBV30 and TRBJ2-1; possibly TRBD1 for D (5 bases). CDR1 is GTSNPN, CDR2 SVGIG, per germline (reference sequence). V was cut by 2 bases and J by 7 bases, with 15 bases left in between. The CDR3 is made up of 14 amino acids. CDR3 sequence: CAWSRGGVRNEQFF. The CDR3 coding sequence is TGTGCCTGGAGTAGGGGTGGGGTCCGGAATGAGCAGTTCTTC.

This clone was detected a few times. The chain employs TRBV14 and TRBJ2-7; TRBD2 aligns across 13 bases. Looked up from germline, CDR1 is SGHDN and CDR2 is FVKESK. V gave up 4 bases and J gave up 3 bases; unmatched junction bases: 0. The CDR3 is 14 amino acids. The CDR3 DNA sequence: TGTGCCAGCAGCCGACTAGCGGGAGGCTACGAGCAGTACTTC. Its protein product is CASSRLAGGYEQYF.

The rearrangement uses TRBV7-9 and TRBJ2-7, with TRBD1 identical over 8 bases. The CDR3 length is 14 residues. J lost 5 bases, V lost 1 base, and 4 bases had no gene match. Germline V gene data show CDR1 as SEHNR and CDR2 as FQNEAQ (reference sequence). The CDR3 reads CASSLGQGWDEQYF. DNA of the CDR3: TGTGCCAGCAGCTTAGGACAGGGGTGGGACGAGCAGTACTTC.

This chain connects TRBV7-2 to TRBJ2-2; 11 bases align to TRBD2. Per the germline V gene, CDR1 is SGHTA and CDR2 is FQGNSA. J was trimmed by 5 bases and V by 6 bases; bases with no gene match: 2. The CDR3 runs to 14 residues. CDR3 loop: CASRRTSGTGELFF. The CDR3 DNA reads TGTGCCAGCAGGAGGACTAGCGGGACCGGGGAGCTGTTTTTT.

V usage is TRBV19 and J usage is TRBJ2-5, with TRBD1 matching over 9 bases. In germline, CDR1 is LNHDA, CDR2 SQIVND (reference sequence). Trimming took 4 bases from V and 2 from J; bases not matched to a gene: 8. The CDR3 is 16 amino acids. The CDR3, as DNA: TGTGCCAGTAGTAAGGGGACAGGGTCGCCTCAAGAGACCCAGTACTTC. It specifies CASSKGTGSPQETQYF.

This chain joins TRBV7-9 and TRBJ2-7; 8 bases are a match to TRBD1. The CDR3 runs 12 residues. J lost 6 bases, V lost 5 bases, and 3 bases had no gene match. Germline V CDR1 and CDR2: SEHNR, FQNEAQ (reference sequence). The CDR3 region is CASSGQGGEQYF. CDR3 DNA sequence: TGTGCCAGCAGCGGACAGGGCGGCGAGCAGTACTTC. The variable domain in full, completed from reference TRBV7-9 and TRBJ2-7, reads DTGVSQNPRHKITKRGQNVTFRCDPISEHNRLYWYRQTLGQGPEFLTYFQNEAQLEKSRLLSDRFSAERPKGSFSTLEIQRTEQGDSAMYLCASSGQGGEQYFGPGTRLTVT.

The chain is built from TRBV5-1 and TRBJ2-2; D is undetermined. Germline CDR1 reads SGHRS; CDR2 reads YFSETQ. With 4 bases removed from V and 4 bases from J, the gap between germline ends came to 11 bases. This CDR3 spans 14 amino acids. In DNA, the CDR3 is TGCGCCAGCAGCCTCAGGCAGTCCACCGGGGAGCTGTTTTTT. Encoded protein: CASSLRQSTGELFF. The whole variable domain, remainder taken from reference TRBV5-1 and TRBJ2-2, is KAGVTQTPRYLIKTRGQQVTLSCSPISGHRSVSWYQQTPGQGLQFLFEYFSETQRNKGNFPGRFSGRQFSNSRSEMNVSTLELGDSALYLCASSLRQSTGELFFGEGSRLTVL.

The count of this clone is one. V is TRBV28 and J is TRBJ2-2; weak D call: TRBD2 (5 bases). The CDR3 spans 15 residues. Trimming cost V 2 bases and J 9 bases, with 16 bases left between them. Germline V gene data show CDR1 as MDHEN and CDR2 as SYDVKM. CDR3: CASSLALASSRELFF. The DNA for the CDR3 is TGTGCCAGCAGTTTAGCGCTAGCTTCATCCAGGGAGCTGTTTTTT.

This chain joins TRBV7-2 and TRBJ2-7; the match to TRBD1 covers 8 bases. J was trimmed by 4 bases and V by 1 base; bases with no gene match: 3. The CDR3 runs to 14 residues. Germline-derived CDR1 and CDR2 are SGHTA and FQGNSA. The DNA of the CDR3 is TGTGCCAGCAGCTTAGGGAACAGGGGGTACGAGCAGTACTTC. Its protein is CASSLGNRGYEQYF.

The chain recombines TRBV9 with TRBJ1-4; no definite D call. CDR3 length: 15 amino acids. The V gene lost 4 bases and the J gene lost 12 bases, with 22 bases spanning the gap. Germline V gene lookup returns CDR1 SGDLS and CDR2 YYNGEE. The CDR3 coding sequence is TGTGCCAGCAGCCCCTGGAGGGCTAACAGTGGGGAACTGTTTTTT. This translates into CASSPWRANSGELFF.

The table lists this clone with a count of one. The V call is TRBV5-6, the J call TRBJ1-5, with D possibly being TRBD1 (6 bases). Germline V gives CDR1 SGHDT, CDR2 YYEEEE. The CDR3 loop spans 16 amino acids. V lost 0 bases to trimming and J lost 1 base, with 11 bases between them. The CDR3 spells CASSLGGLGSNQPQHF. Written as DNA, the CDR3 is TGTGCCAGCAGCTTGGGGGGGCTAGGGAGCAATCAGCCCCAGCATTTT.

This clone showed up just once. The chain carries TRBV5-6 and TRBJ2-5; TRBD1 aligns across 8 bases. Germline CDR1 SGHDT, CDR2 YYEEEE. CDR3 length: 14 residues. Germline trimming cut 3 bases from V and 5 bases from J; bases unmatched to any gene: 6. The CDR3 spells CASSSRTGQETQYF. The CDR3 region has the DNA TGTGCCAGCAGCTCCCGGACAGGGCAGGAGACCCAGTACTTC.

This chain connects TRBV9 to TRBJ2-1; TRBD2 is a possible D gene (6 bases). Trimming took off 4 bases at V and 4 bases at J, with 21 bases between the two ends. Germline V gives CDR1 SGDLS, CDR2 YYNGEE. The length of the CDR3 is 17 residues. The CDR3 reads CASSPPGDGGGYNEQFF. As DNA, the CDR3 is TGTGCCAGCAGCCCCCCCGGGGACGGTGGGGGGTACAATGAGCAGTTCTTC. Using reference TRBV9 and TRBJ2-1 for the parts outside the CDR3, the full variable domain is DSGVTQTPKHLITATGQRVTLRCSPRSGDLSVYWYQQSLDQGLQFLIQYYNGEERAKGNILERFSAQQFPDLHSELNLSSLELGDSALYFCASSPPGDGGGYNEQFFGPGTRLTVL.

CDR3 residues: CASSSKGGWGAETQYF. The CDR3 nucleotides are TGTGCCAGCAGCTCTAAAGGAGGATGGGGTGCAGAGACCCAGTACTTC. The chain is built from TRBV7-9 and TRBJ2-5; D is perhaps TRBD2 (5 bases). V lost 4 bases to trimming and J lost 4 bases, with 19 bases between them. Per the germline V gene, CDR1 is SEHNR and CDR2 is FQNEAQ (reference sequence). CDR3 length: 16 residues.

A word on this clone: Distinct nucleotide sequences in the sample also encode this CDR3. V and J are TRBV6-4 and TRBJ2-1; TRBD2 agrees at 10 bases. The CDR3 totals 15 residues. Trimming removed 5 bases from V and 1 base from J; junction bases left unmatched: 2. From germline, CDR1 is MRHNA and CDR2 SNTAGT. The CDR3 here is CASSPLAGSYNEQFF. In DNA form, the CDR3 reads TGTGCCAGCAGTCCACTAGCGGGGTCCTACAATGAGCAGTTCTTC.

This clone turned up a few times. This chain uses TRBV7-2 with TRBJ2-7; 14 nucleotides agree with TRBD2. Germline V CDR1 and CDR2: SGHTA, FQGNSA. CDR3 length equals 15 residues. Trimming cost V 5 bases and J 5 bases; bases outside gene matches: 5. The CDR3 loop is CASSRLAGGPDEQYF. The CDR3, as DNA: TGTGCCAGCAGCCGACTAGCGGGAGGGCCCGACGAGCAGTACTTC.